What follows are 22 T cell receptor beta chains derived from one specimen sequenced in a study of T cell repertoires in aging, cancer and after chemotherapy (dated by TCRdb to the late 2010s). Genomic DNA extracted from peripheral blood, rather than sorted cells or RNA, was used as the source for amplification of TCR beta rearrangements. The reads were generated on an Illumina MiSeq. Rearranged TRB sequences spanning V, D and J segments were amplified in a multiplex touch-down PCR with a mixed TRB-A/B primer pool. Starting from the raw public reads, TCRdb applied fastp trimming at Q25, assembled clones with MiXCR and retained in-frame beta chains. Each entry merges the rows of one CDR3 protein and shows their most common DNA and genes. Here the sample has just over 1,500 distinct CDR3 sequences; 20% to 25% occur a single time. The ten most abundant clones make up approximately 40% of the sample.

The sample consisted of blood. These receptors were obtained from a human donor with a solid tumor.

This clonotype counts as medium-sized. V is TRBV6-6 and J is TRBJ2-7; 10 bases match TRBD2. V lost 10 bases to trimming and J lost 0 bases; unmatched junction nucleotides: 3. The CDR3 is 13 amino acids. In germline, CDR1 is MNHNY, CDR2 SVGAGI (reference sequence). The CDR3 protein is CATTSGASYEQYF. CDR3 sequence (DNA): TGTGCCACTACTAGCGGGGCCTCCTACGAGCAGTACTTC.

The chain has TRBV6-1 and TRBJ2-7; 10 positions agree with TRBD1. CDR1 and CDR2 (germline): MNHNS, SASEGT. With V trimmed by 2 bases and J by 3 bases, 4 bases remained unmatched. This CDR3 is 15 amino acids long. The CDR3 region has the DNA TGTGCCAGCAGTGAAAAGGGACAGGGGAACTACGAGCAGTACTTC. This codes for CASSEKGQGNYEQYF.

By sample share, this clonotype is medium-sized. V usage is TRBV19 and J usage is TRBJ2-1, with a tentative D call TRBD1 (5 bases). With 3 bases removed from V and 15 bases from J, the gap between germline ends came to 15 bases. The CDR3 contains 12 residues. CDR1 is LNHDA and CDR2 is SQIVND in the germline V gene (reference sequence). The CDR3 DNA reads TGTGCCAGTAGTATGGGGCATACAGTCTGGTTCTTC. The encoded protein is CASSMGHTVWFF. The variable domain in full, with the rest retrieved from reference TRBV19 and TRBJ2-1, is DGGITQSPKYLFRKEGQNVTLSCEQNLNHDAMYWYRQDPGQGLRLIYYSQIVNDFQKGDIAEGYSVSREKKESFPLTVTSAQKNPTAFYLCASSMGHTVWFFGPGTRLTVL.

This clonotype was counted between two and nine times. V gene TRBV11-2 combines with J gene TRBJ2-1; D is unclear. Between the trimmed V and J ends, which lost 10 bases and 5 bases, there was a span of 15 bases. This CDR3 contains 13 residues. The germline V gene has CDR1 SGHAT and CDR2 FQNNGV. The DNA for the CDR3 is TGTGCCACCGCTGACTCCGGTCACAATGAGCAGTTCTTC. The encoded protein is CATADSGHNEQFF.

This clonotype is labeled medium-sized. V usage is TRBV6-6 and J usage is TRBJ1-3; the D gene is possibly TRBD1 (6 bases). CDR1 is MNHNY and CDR2 is SVGAGI in the germline V gene (reference sequence). V lost 3 bases to trimming and J lost 2 bases, with 11 bases between them. The CDR3 sequence is 15 residues long. DNA for the CDR3: TGTGCCAGCAGTTATTTGGGGGCTACTGGAAACACCATATATTTT. It specifies CASSYLGATGNTIYF.

This clonotype counts as medium-sized. The V and J genes are TRBV6-2 or TRBV6-3 and TRBJ1-1; 11 bases agree with TRBD1. This CDR3 is 14 amino acids long. CDR1 MNHEY and CDR2 SVGEGT come from the germline V gene. The J segment lost 7 bases and the V segment lost 0 bases, leaving 1 base of the junction unmatched. The CDR3 region is CASSYSGTGGEAFF. For the CDR3, the DNA is TGTGCCAGCAGTTACTCCGGGACAGGGGGTGAAGCTTTCTTT.

This clonotype was recorded a few times. V usage is TRBV6-1 and J usage is TRBJ2-7; 9 nucleotides line up with TRBD2. CDR1 and CDR2 from the germline V gene are MNHNS and SASEGT. The CDR3 has 17 amino acids. V trimming: 8 bases; J trimming: 2 bases; junction bases outside the gene matches: 16. Here the CDR3 reads CASFWRGPSGVPYEQYF. The CDR3 DNA reads TGTGCCAGCTTTTGGCGGGGGCCTAGCGGGGTCCCCTACGAGCAGTACTTC.

The chain joins TRBV5-3 to TRBJ2-1; 9 bases are a match to TRBD2. TRBV5-3 is an open reading frame whose function is uncertain. J lost 2 bases, V lost 4 bases, and 10 bases had no gene match. The CDR3 has 17 residues. The CDR3 loop is CARSQDWLAGPYNEQFF. CDR3 DNA: TGTGCCAGAAGCCAAGATTGGCTAGCGGGACCCTACAATGAGCAGTTCTTC.

By share of the sample, this clonotype is medium-sized. CDR3 sequence (DNA): TGTGCCAGCAGTTTGGGTAGGCCCCAGCATTTT. It codes for CASSLGRPQHF. V usage is TRBV12-3 or TRBV12-4 and J usage is TRBJ1-5; D is ambiguous. Between the trimmed V and J ends, which lost 3 bases and 9 bases, there was a span of 6 bases. The CDR3 is made up of 11 amino acids.

Sample share makes this clonotype medium-sized. The V call is TRBV6-6, the J call TRBJ1-1, with D unresolved. This CDR3 is 13 amino acids long. Trimming cost V 11 bases and J 2 bases, with 15 bases left between them. Germline V gene lookup returns CDR1 MNHNY and CDR2 SVGAGI (reference sequence). CDR3 amino acids: CASETASNTEAFF. The CDR3 bases are TGTGCCTCAGAGACGGCGTCAAACACTGAAGCTTTCTTT.

Notes on this clonotype: A read error may be the cause here, since a much bigger clone is one base away. CDR3 amino acids: CASSHRDRGSGTTIYF. CDR3 nucleotides: TGTGCCAGCAGTCACAGGGATAGGGGCTCTGGAACCACCATATATTTT. The rearrangement uses TRBV6-5 and TRBJ1-3; maybe TRBD1 (6 bases). Germline V gene data show CDR1 as MNHEY and CDR2 as SVGAGI. The CDR3 runs 16 residues.

By proportion, this clonotype is medium-sized. V is TRBV6-6 and J is TRBJ2-1; 14 positions match TRBD2. The CDR3 has 16 amino acids. The germline V gene has CDR1 MNHNY and CDR2 SVGAGI (reference sequence). The V segment lost 2 bases and the J segment 12 bases; nucleotides outside the gene matches: 9. CDR3 sequence reads: CASSYGQTSGGAMQFF. The CDR3 bases are TGTGCCAGCAGTTACGGACAGACTAGCGGGGGGGCCATGCAGTTCTTC.

This sequence joins TRBV6-4 and TRBJ1-2, with 10 bases fitting TRBD1. This CDR3 comprises 17 residues. Germline V gene sequence: CDR1 MRHNA, CDR2 SNTAGT. J gave up 0 bases and V 7 bases, and 11 bases lay outside the gene matches. This chain's CDR3 is CASIPGTGATANYGYTF. The CDR3, as DNA: TGTGCCAGCATCCCCGGGACAGGGGCCACAGCTAACTATGGCTACACCTTC.

Relative to its sample, this clonotype is medium-sized. The CDR3 loop is CASSSGTWMNTEAFF. CDR3 nucleotides: TGTGCCAGCAGTTCAGGGACATGGATGAACACTGAAGCTTTCTTT. The V call is TRBV6-1, the J call TRBJ1-1, with TRBD1 as a possible D gene (6 bases). This CDR3 spans 15 amino acids. Germline values: CDR1 MNHNS, CDR2 SASEGT. V dropped 5 bases and J dropped 0 bases, with 13 bases sitting between them.

By its share, this clonotype is medium-sized. The chain couples TRBV18 to TRBJ2-7; D not resolved. The germline V gene encodes CDR1 KGHSH and CDR2 LQKENI. Trimming shortened V by 4 bases and J by 0 bases, and 4 bases separated the two germline ends. The CDR3 length is 12 residues. The CDR3 region has the DNA TGTGCCAGCTCACGGAACTCCTACGAGCAGTACTTC. It is translated as CASSRNSYEQYF. Based on the CDR3 plus reference TRBV18 and TRBJ2-7, the full variable domain is NAGVMQNPRHLVRRRGQEARLRCSPMKGHSHVYWYRQLPEEGLKFMVYLQKENIIDESGMPKERFSAEFPKEGPSILRIQQVVRGDSAAYFCASSRNSYEQYFGPGTRLTVT.

The chain uses TRBV6-5 and TRBJ1-5; maybe TRBD1 (6 bases). The CDR3 has 15 residues. Germline V gives CDR1 MNHEY, CDR2 SVGAGI. The V gene lost 6 bases and the J gene lost 0 bases, with 12 bases spanning the gap. CDR3 region: CASSSDSFSNQPQHF. The CDR3 nucleotides are TGTGCCAGCAGCTCGGACAGTTTTAGCAATCAGCCCCAGCATTTT.

Of note for this clonotype: Since a much larger clone is just one base distant, this may be a read error. The V and J genes are TRBV20-1 and TRBJ2-3, with D unclear. The CDR3 has 12 amino acids. V was trimmed by 6 bases and J by 1 base, leaving 8 bases between them. From germline, CDR1 is DFQATT and CDR2 SNEGSKA (reference sequence). The CDR3 DNA sequence: TGCAGTGCCCGCTCGGGCACAGATACGCAGTATTTT. Translated: CSARSGTDTQYF.

The J gene is TRBJ1-1, the V gene TRBV4-3, with D uncertain. CDR3 length equals 19 residues. With 1 base removed from V and 5 bases from J, the gap between germline ends came to 26 bases. The germline gives CDR1 LGHNA, CDR2 YSLEER. CDR3 loop: CASSQVVDPRQPGRTEAFF. Here the CDR3 DNA reads TGCGCCAGCAGCCAAGTGGTGGACCCCCGTCAGCCCGGGAGGACTGAAGCTTTCTTT.

This clonotype is judged large. The J gene is TRBJ2-7, the V gene TRBV27; weak D call: TRBD2 (5 bases). V dropped 3 bases and J dropped 4 bases, with 19 bases sitting between them. This CDR3 comprises 16 residues. Germline lookup yields CDR1 MNHEY and CDR2 SMNVEV (reference sequence). DNA for the CDR3: TGTGCCAGCAGTTTTTGGGAGTTTGGGCGAAAATACGAGCAGTACTTC. Residues: CASSFWEFGRKYEQYF.

This sequence joins TRBV7-9 and TRBJ1-2, with unresolved D. V was pared by 0 bases and J by 3 bases, with 11 bases between. The CDR3 consists of 15 residues. Germline V lookup: CDR1 SEHNR, CDR2 FQNEAQ (reference sequence). DNA for the CDR3: TGTGCCAGCAGCTTAGCCCGCGACTTGGACTATGGCTACACCTTC. Amino acids: CASSLARDLDYGYTF.

This clonotype has a handful of counts. The chain has TRBV4-3 and TRBJ2-1; the D gene is possibly TRBD2 (7 bases). The CDR3 has 17 residues. Between the trimmed V and J ends, which lost 1 base and 7 bases, there was a span of 20 bases. Germline CDR1 and CDR2: LGHNA and YSLEER. The CDR3 region is CASSQGGAGESGNEQFF. For the CDR3, the DNA is TGCGCCAGCAGCCAAGGGGGGGCGGGGGAGTCTGGGAATGAGCAGTTCTTC.

In regard to this clonotype: Just one base apart from a much larger clone, this may be a read error. The genes are TRBV6-2 or TRBV6-3 and TRBJ2-7, with D hard to call. In germline, CDR1 is MNHEY, CDR2 SVGEGT. The V end was cut by 0 bases, the J end by 7 bases, with 10 bases between. CDR3 length: 13 residues. CDR3 loop: CASSYSVENEQYF. The DNA for the CDR3 is TGTGCCAGCAGTTACTCCGTAGAAAATGAGCAGTACTTC.